These T cell receptor beta chains were read from a single sample in a study of OX40 agonist ivuxolimab in advanced cancers. The method was immunoSEQ multiplex PCR; TCRdb's version includes in-frame clones alone and lacks a portion of them. There are approximately 70,000 clones in the sample; 82% occur only once, and roughly 5.8% lies in the top ten. Material: CD4+ or CD8+ T cells sorted from blood, obtained in a trial of the OX40 agonist ivuxolimab. The source is an adult with an advanced solid tumor such as melanoma, head and neck, liver or kidney cancer. CDR3s include the opening cysteine and the closing phenylalanine or tryptophan. The D gene is left open where the match is weak. The size entry is marked missing in some rows and otherwise reads once, few, many or a size class.

d_gene	j_gene	abundance	v_gene	CDR3aa	CDR3nt
-	TRBJ1-5	-	TRBV6-5	CASSYSVGNQPQHF	TGTGCCAGCAGTTACTCAGTAGGCAATCAGCCCCAGCATTTT
TRBD2	TRBJ2-1	-	TRBV15	CATSSPGTSGRAYNEQFF	TGTGCCACCAGCAGCCCCGGGACTAGCGGGAGGGCCTACAATGAGCAGTTCTTC
TRBD1	TRBJ2-7	-	TRBV7-3	CASSRTGGVNEQYF	TGTGCCAGCAGCCGAACAGGGGGCGTAAACGAGCAGTACTTC
-	TRBJ2-7	-	TRBV6-6	CASSYMTAYEQYF	TGTGCCAGCAGTTACATGACAGCCTACGAGCAGTACTTC
TRBD1	TRBJ1-1	-	TRBV9	CASSLGTDTEAFF	TGTGCCAGCAGCCTTGGGACAGACACTGAAGCTTTCTTT
TRBD2	TRBJ2-5	-	TRBV9	CASSRASGSSVETQYF	TGTGCCAGCAGCCGAGCTAGCGGGAGTTCCGTGGAGACCCAGTACTTC
TRBD2	TRBJ2-6	-	TRBV5-1	CASSLSAGVTGANVLTF	TGCGCCAGCAGCTTGTCGGCGGGGGTAACCGGGGCCAACGTCCTGACTTTC
TRBD1	TRBJ2-7	-	TRBV6-5	CASRPRTGTDYEQYF	TGTGCCAGCAGACCGCGGACAGGAACTGACTACGAGCAGTACTTC
TRBD1	TRBJ2-1	-	TRBV7-9	CASSSGTGAVNEQFF	TGTGCCAGCAGTTCCGGGACAGGGGCCGTCAATGAGCAGTTCTTC
-	TRBJ1-2	-	TRBV28	CASSDLSYGYTF	TGTGCCAGCAGCGACCTTAGCTATGGCTACACCTTC
-	TRBJ2-2	-	TRBV28	CASSLLTSWTGELFF	TGTGCCAGCAGTCTGCTTACTAGTTGGACCGGGGAGCTGTTTTTT
-	TRBJ1-5	once	TRBV28	CASSWVLRISNQPQHF	TGTGCCAGCAGTTGGGTTTTGCGGATAAGCAATCAGCCCCAGCATTTT
-	TRBJ2-7	-	TRBV2	CASSLNRESSYEQYF	TGTGCCAGCAGTTTAAACAGGGAAAGCTCCTACGAGCAGTACTTC
TRBD1	TRBJ1-2	-	TRBV12-5	CASGHGTAYGYTF	TGTGCTAGTGGCCACGGGACAGCCTATGGCTACACCTTC
TRBD1	TRBJ2-1	-	TRBV19	CASSIEGRGPGEQFF	TGTGCCAGTAGTATAGAGGGTAGGGGGCCGGGTGAGCAGTTCTTC
TRBD2	TRBJ2-7	-	TRBV9	CASSSTSGTNSYEQYF	TGTGCCAGCAGCTCGACTAGCGGAACCAACTCCTACGAGCAGTACTTC
-	TRBJ1-5	-	TRBV5-5	CASSPHGARNQPQHF	TGTGCCAGCAGCCCCCACGGGGCCCGCAATCAGCCCCAGCATTTT
-	TRBJ2-1	-	TRBV6-1	CASSPDRYNEQFF	TGTGCCAGCAGCCCAGACAGATACAATGAGCAGTTCTTC
TRBD1	TRBJ2-7	-	TRBV5-1	CASSTGQGATYEQYF	TGCGCCAGCAGCACAGGACAGGGGGCTACCTACGAGCAGTACTTC
TRBD1	TRBJ2-5	-	TRBV27	CASSLTTGSVTETQYF	TGTGCCAGCAGTTTAACGACAGGGAGCGTCACAGAGACCCAGTACTTC
-	TRBJ1-5	-	TRBV6-1	CASSAGRKSGSNQPQHF	TGTGCCAGCAGTGCGGGGAGGAAGTCGGGGAGCAATCAGCCCCAGCATTTT
-	TRBJ2-7	-	TRBV7-2	CASSFSSSEQYF	TGTGCCAGCAGCTTTTCTTCGTCGGAGCAGTACTTC
TRBD1	TRBJ2-5	-	TRBV5-1	CASSEGARETQYF	TGCGCCAGCAGCGAGGGGGCAAGGGAGACCCAGTACTTC